The TCR beta chain under discussion was sequenced for a study of T cells after yellow fever vaccination. One entry per CDR3 protein, called by TCRdb with MiXCR from the 5' RACE reads. Of about 73,000 distinct CDR3 sequences in the sample, approximately 7.5% were seen once. This clonotype was recorded a few times. Its antigen is not identified. The CDR3 covers 15 residues. The J segment lost 7 bases and the V segment lost 0 bases, leaving 2 bases of the junction unmatched. CDR1 and CDR2 from the germline V gene are KGHDR and SFDVKD. Study results and limitations: Among primary-vaccination clones, most reappeared after the booster, at 95% to 96% for CD4 and more than 75% for CD8.

The receptor was derived from a man younger than 40 who received the YFV17D yellow fever vaccine. The chain couples TRBV24-1 to TRBJ2-2; 9 bases fit TRBD1. Sample: CD8+ T cells sorted from PBMCs, taken on the day of the yellow fever booster vaccination. CDR3 sequence reads: CATSDLRQGDGELFF. CDR3 DNA: TGTGCCACCAGTGATTTGCGACAGGGGGACGGGGAGCTGTTTTTT.